The 18 T cell receptor beta chains reported below all come from one sample, sequenced in a study of OX40 agonist ivuxolimab in advanced cancers. The table came from immunoSEQ multiplex PCR; TCRdb's copy has only in-frame clones and leaves some out. The profile shows about 73,000 clones, 80% to 90% of them singletons. The sample was CD4+ or CD8+ T cells sorted from blood, taken in a trial of the OX40 agonist ivuxolimab. The source is an adult with an advanced solid tumor such as melanoma, head and neck, liver or kidney cancer.

This clone was picked up many times. The CDR3 is CASTRTSGNTIYF. For the CDR3, the DNA is TGTGCCAGCACCCGGACCTCTGGAAACACCATATATTTT. V usage is TRBV6-5 and J usage is TRBJ1-3; D not certain. CDR3 size: 13 residues. Germline V gene data show CDR1 as MNHEY and CDR2 as SVGAGI. Trimming removed 7 bases from V and 0 bases from J, with 7 bases in between.

CDR3 coding DNA: TGCAGCGTCCCCGGGACACCGGTTTGGGCCCAGTACTTC. Translating it yields CSVPGTPVWAQYF. The chain uses TRBV29-1 and TRBJ2-5; D perhaps matches TRBD1 (6 bases). The length of the CDR3 is 13 residues. CDR1 and CDR2 (germline): SQVTM, ANQGSEA. Trimming took 6 bases from V and 9 from J, leaving 20 bases between them.

In its sample, this clone was seen many times. The chain couples TRBV4-3 to TRBJ1-6; D is possibly TRBD1 (5 bases). V was trimmed by 1 base and J by 7 bases, leaving 11 bases between them. The CDR3 has 15 amino acids. The germline V gene encodes CDR1 LGHNA and CDR2 YSLEER. The CDR3 protein is CASSQAIRDNSPLHF. The CDR3, as DNA: TGCGCCAGCAGCCAAGCTATCCGGGACAATTCACCCCTCCACTTT.

The chain uses TRBV30 and TRBJ1-2, with a weak D call TRBD1 (6 bases). The germline V gene encodes CDR1 GTSNPN and CDR2 SVGIG (reference sequence). The CDR3 has 13 amino acids. V was cut by 3 bases and J by 4 bases, with 12 bases left in between. The CDR3 region is CAWSRTALYGYTF. CDR3 bases: TGTGCCTGGAGCCGGACAGCCCTCTATGGCTACACCTTC. The entire variable domain, with the rest obtained from reference TRBV30 and TRBJ1-2, is as follows: SQTIHQWPATLVQPVGSPLSLECTVEGTSNPNLYWYRQAAGRGLQLLFYSVGIGQISSEVPQNLSASRPQDRQFILSSKKLLLSDSGFYLCAWSRTALYGYTFGSGTRLTVV.

The rearrangement links TRBV7-9 to TRBJ1-4; D gene uncertain. The V gene lost 5 bases and the J gene lost 2 bases, with 15 bases spanning the gap. The germline gives CDR1 SEHNR, CDR2 FQNEAQ (reference sequence). The CDR3 runs 16 residues. Here the CDR3 reads CASSLRTFVTNEKLFF. In DNA form, the CDR3 reads TGTGCCAGCAGCCTCCGTACTTTTGTTACTAATGAAAAACTGTTTTTT.

The chain recombines TRBV4-1 with TRBJ2-5, with a tentative D call TRBD1 (5 bases). In germline, CDR1 is MGHRA, CDR2 YSYEKL. V was trimmed by 0 bases and J by 2 bases, leaving 13 bases between them. The CDR3 contains 16 residues. CDR3 DNA sequence: TGCGCCAGCAGCCAAGATCAGGGATCCCAGCAAGAGACCCAGTACTTC. Translated: CASSQDQGSQQETQYF.

The chain couples TRBV5-5 to TRBJ1-2; TRBD1 agrees at 9 bases. Germline CDR1 SGHKS, CDR2 YYEKEE (reference sequence). The V and J ends lost 5 bases and 4 bases, in that order; junction bases with no gene match: 12. The CDR3 spans 16 residues. The CDR3: CASSNTPQGAGYGYTF. The CDR3 nucleotides are TGTGCCAGCAGTAACACCCCACAGGGGGCTGGCTATGGCTACACCTTC.

This sequence joins TRBV11-2 and TRBJ2-7, with TRBD1 matching over 10 bases. V trimming: 5 bases; J trimming: 2 bases; junction bases outside the gene matches: 3. The V gene's germline CDR1 is SGHAT and CDR2 FQNNGV. The CDR3 sequence is 14 residues long. This chain's CDR3 is CASSVGQGAYEQYF. Written as DNA, the CDR3 is TGTGCCAGCAGCGTTGGACAGGGGGCCTACGAGCAGTACTTC.

CDR3 in amino acids: CASRGGANTGELFF. The CDR3 coding sequence is TGTGCCAGCAGGGGGGGCGCGAACACCGGGGAGCTGTTTTTT. The rearrangement uses TRBV6-6 and TRBJ2-2, with D perhaps assigned TRBD1 or TRBD2 (6 bases each). V lost 6 bases and J 0 bases, leaving 8 bases between the germline ends. Germline CDR1 MNHNY, CDR2 SVGAGI (reference sequence). There are 14 residues in the CDR3.

The rearrangement uses TRBV6-6 and TRBJ2-3; 7 bases fit TRBD2. This CDR3 contains 15 residues. CDR1 MNHNY and CDR2 SVGAGI come from the germline V gene (reference sequence). Trimming cost V 5 bases and J 0 bases; bases outside gene matches: 5. The CDR3 DNA reads TGTGCCAGCAGTGGGCTAGCGGTTAGCACAGATACGCAGTATTTT. The encoded protein is CASSGLAVSTDTQYF.

Comment on this clone: In the same sample, other DNA sequences code for this CDR3. The chain recombines TRBV30 with TRBJ1-2; 7 bases line up with TRBD1. With V trimmed by 3 bases and J by 8 bases, 9 bases remained unmatched. Germline assignment: CDR1 GTSNPN and CDR2 SVGIG (reference sequence). The CDR3 contains 13 residues. The CDR3 loop reads CAWSLQGLYGYTF. CDR3 bases: TGTGCCTGGAGCCTACAGGGGTTATACGGCTACACCTTC.

J is TRBJ1-1 and V is TRBV18; 8 bases line up with TRBD1. Germline V gives CDR1 KGHSH, CDR2 LQKENI. V lost 0 bases to trimming and J lost 4 bases; unmatched junction nucleotides: 4. The CDR3 has 15 residues. This CDR3 is CASSPPLDRATEAFF. As DNA, the CDR3 is TGTGCCAGCTCACCACCGTTGGACAGGGCCACTGAAGCTTTCTTT.

This sequence joins TRBV9 and TRBJ2-7; D may correspond to TRBD1 or TRBD2 (5 bases each). This CDR3 comprises 15 residues. V gave up 0 bases and J gave up 5 bases, with 15 bases separating them. The V gene's germline CDR1 is SGDLS and CDR2 YYNGEE. The DNA for the CDR3 is TGTGCCAGCAGCGTAGCCCCCGGGACGGAGGACGAGCAGTACTTC. Translating it yields CASSVAPGTEDEQYF. Full variable domain (missing parts from reference TRBV9 and TRBJ2-7): DSGVTQTPKHLITATGQRVTLRCSPRSGDLSVYWYQQSLDQGLQFLIQYYNGEERAKGNILERFSAQQFPDLHSELNLSSLELGDSALYFCASSVAPGTEDEQYFGPGTRLTVT.

The chain links TRBV5-1 to TRBJ1-2; perhaps TRBD1 as D (6 bases). The CDR3 spans 15 residues. Germline-derived CDR1 and CDR2 are SGHRS and YFSETQ. The V and J ends lost 3 bases and 3 bases respectively, with 15 bases between them. The CDR3 loop is CASSSLGAVDYGYTF. Here the CDR3 DNA reads TGCGCCAGCAGCTCCCTGGGGGCAGTCGACTATGGCTACACCTTC.

The gene calls are TRBV6-1 and TRBJ1-2; 8 bases fit TRBD1. CDR1 is MNHNS, CDR2 SASEGT, per germline. J gave up 8 bases and V 6 bases, and 2 bases lay outside the gene matches. The CDR3 spans 11 residues. The chain's CDR3 is CASRRDRGYTF. CDR3 coding DNA: TGTGCCAGCAGGCGGGACAGGGGCTACACCTTC.

The sample holds one count of this clone. This sample includes further DNA sequences coding for the same CDR3. The CDR3: CASSLAGATNEKLFF. CDR3 nucleotide sequence: TGCGCCAGCAGCTTGGCGGGGGCAACTAATGAAAAACTGTTTTTT. The chain carries TRBV5-1 and TRBJ1-4; tentatively, D is TRBD1 (5 bases). This CDR3 region has 15 residues. Germline-derived CDR1 and CDR2 are SGHRS and YFSETQ. V dropped 0 bases and J dropped 0 bases, with 6 bases sitting between them.

The chain carries TRBV5-1 and TRBJ2-4; 13 bases match TRBD2. The CDR3 runs 16 residues. Germline CDR1 SGHRS, CDR2 YFSETQ. V shed 1 base and J 8 bases; nucleotides not matched to a gene: 6. CDR3 in DNA: TGCGCCAGCAGCTTGACTAGCGGGAGGGGCGTGGACATTCAGTACTTC. Translated, it gives CASSLTSGRGVDIQYF.

This chain uses TRBV28 with TRBJ2-7; 9 positions match TRBD2. The CDR3 is made up of 15 amino acids. Per germline, CDR1 MDHEN and CDR2 SYDVKM. V shed 7 bases and J 4 bases; nucleotides not matched to a gene: 11. CDR3 in DNA: TGTGCCAGCATCGGGCCAGAAGCGGGAGGATACGAGCAGTACTTC. Encoded protein: CASIGPEAGGYEQYF.